This T cell receptor beta chain was recovered during a study of T cell repertoires in cytomegalovirus infection. For the study at large: Selected CMV epitopes included recently identified HLA-C-restricted ones as well as well-studied HLA-B-restricted ones.

V was pared by 4 bases and J by 6 bases, with 9 bases of the junction left unmatched. Germline loops: CDR1 MGHRA, CDR2 YSYEKL. The CDR3 loop spans 16 amino acids. MiXCR was run by TCRdb on the reads, yielding one entry per CDR3 protein. The repertoire holds some 920,000 distinct CDR3 sequences, with 30% to 40% as singletons. This clonotype has a handful of counts. Its antigen is unidentified. The clonotype comes from a human donor in good health (CMV status not recorded). Some clones in this sample may be carry-over from other donors' samples. The chain is built from TRBV4-1 and TRBJ1-5; 10 nucleotides agree with TRBD1. Sequenced material: cultured CD8+ T cells from PBMCs, taken from culture after CMV antigen stimulation. The DNA of the CDR3 is TGCGCCAGCAGCCGGATTACCGGGACAGGGGTTCAGCCCCAGCATTTT. Translating gives CASSRITGTGVQPQHF.